The sequence of this T cell receptor beta chain was determined in a study of blood T cells in healthy people across ages. In the study overall: Using template switching, researchers captured about one barcoded beta molecule for each two T cells.

Together with a sample-barcoded 5' primer, a J-beta primer mix was included in a second PCR lasting roughly 6 to 12 cycles. TCRdb processed the 5' RACE reads anew with MiXCR; each CDR3 protein has one entry. The table has some 1 million distinct CDR3 sequences, 35% to 55% seen once. CDR3 length: 15 amino acids. Germline V CDR1 and CDR2: SGHRS, YFSETQ. Notes on this clonotype: One end of the junction is discordant with germline, which a read error may explain.

J is TRBJ1-1 and V is TRBV5-1, with TRBD1 matching 8 bases. The receptor was isolated from a woman aged 60-70 years in good health. Sequenced material: blood. The CDR3 coding sequence is TGTGCCAGCAGCTTAGGGACAGGCATGAACACTGAAGCTTTCTTT. Protein product: CASSLGTGMNTEAFF. Full variable domain (rest looked up from reference TRBV5-1 and TRBJ1-1): KAGVTQTPRYLIKTRGQQVTLSCSPISGHRSVSWYQQTPGQGLQFLFEYFSETQRNKGNFPGRFSGRQFSNSRSEMNVSTLELGDSALYLCASSLGTGMNTEAFFGQGTRLTVV.